The present entry profiles one TCR beta chain with its context. The antigen is not known. The method was immunoSEQ multiplex PCR; TCRdb's version includes in-frame clones alone and lacks a portion of them. The profile shows some 3,700 clones, around 19% of them singletons. Germline V gene sequence: CDR1 KGHSH, CDR2 LQKENI. Trimming pared 6 bases from V and 1 base from J, leaving 12 bases between. The CDR3 has 14 residues. These data belong to a study of sequential checkpoint blockade in melanoma. General study points: Clinical benefit was about 30 times likelier when tumor T-cell fraction and clonality increased.

As to treatment: randomized to nivolumab then ipilimumab (arm A) or the reverse (arm B). This sequence joins TRBV18 and TRBJ2-5, with D possibly TRBD2 on 5 matching bases. The source of this sequence is a human patient with melanoma. Some clones in this sample may be carry-over from other donors' samples. The sample was tumor tissue (inferred from file names), taken from a patient given nivolumab and ipilimumab in sequence. The CDR3 bases are TGTGCCAGCTCCCCGATAAGCGGCCAAGAGACCCAGTACTTC. Its protein product is CASSPISGQETQYF.